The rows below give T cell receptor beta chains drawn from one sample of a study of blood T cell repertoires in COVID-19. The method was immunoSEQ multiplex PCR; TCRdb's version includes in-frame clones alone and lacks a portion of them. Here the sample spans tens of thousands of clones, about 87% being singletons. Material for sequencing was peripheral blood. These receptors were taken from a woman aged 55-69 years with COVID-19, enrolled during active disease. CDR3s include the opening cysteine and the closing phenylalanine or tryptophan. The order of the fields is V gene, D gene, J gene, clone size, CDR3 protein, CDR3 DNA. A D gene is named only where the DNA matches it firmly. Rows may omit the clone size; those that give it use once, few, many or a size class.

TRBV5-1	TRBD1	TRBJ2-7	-	CASSNNRGASSYEQYF	TGCGCCAGCAGCAATAACAGGGGGGCTAGCTCCTACGAGCAGTACTTC
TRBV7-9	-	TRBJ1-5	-	CASSMSDRANQPQHF	TGTGCCAGCAGCATGAGTGACAGAGCAAATCAGCCCCAGCATTTT
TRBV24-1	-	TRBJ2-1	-	CATSDWVDSNEQFF	TGTGCCACCAGTGATTGGGTGGACAGCAATGAGCAGTTCTTC
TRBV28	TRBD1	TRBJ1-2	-	CASGIGTAIYGYTF	TGTGCCAGCGGAATTGGGACAGCCATCTATGGCTACACCTTC
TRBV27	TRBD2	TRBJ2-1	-	CASSVGKGLAGSNEQFF	TGTGCCAGCAGCGTGGGAAAAGGACTAGCGGGATCGAATGAGCAGTTCTTC
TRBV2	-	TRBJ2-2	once	CASSEARVSGGELFF	TGTGCCAGCAGTGAAGCCAGGGTGTCGGGCGGGGAGCTGTTTTTT
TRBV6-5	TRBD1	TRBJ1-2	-	CASSYQRTGSLRGYTF	TGTGCCAGCAGTTACCAAAGGACAGGCTCTTTACGTGGCTACACCTTC
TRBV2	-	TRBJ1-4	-	CASSKSRNNNEKLFF	TGTGCCAGCAGTAAATCGAGAAATAATAATGAAAAACTGTTTTTT
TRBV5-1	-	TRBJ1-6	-	CASSNEHGSPLHF	TGCGCCAGCAGCAACGAACATGGTTCACCCCTCCACTTT
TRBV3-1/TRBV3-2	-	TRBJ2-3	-	CASSRRSADITSTDTQYF	TGTGCCAGCAGCCGGAGAAGCGCGGACATAACTAGCACAGATACGCAGTATTTT
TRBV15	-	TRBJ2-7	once	CATSRDFSTREQYF	TGTGCCACCAGCAGAGATTTCTCCACACGCGAGCAGTACTTC
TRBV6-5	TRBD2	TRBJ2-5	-	CASRGASGAIASQYF	TGTGCCAGCAGGGGGGCTAGCGGGGCGATTGCGTCCCAGTACTTC
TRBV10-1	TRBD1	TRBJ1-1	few	CASSRGQMNTEAFF	TGCGCCAGCAGCAGGGGACAGATGAACACTGAAGCTTTCTTT
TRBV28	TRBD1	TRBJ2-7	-	CASSFLGTGAHYEQYF	TGTGCCAGCAGTTTTCTTGGGACAGGTGCCCACTACGAGCAGTACTTC
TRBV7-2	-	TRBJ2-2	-	CASTLGSSRTGELFF	TGTGCCAGCACCCTCGGGTCTAGCCGCACCGGGGAGCTGTTTTTT
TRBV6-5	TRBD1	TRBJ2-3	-	CASSYLQGARPNTQYF	TGTGCCAGCAGTTACCTACAGGGGGCGCGACCTAATACGCAGTATTTT
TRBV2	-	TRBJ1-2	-	CASRIGLDYGYTF	TGTGCCAGCAGGATAGGACTGGATTATGGCTACACCTTC
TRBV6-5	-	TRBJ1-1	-	CASSLHRQGLTEAFF	TGTGCCAGCAGTTTACACCGGCAGGGGCTCACTGAAGCTTTCTTT
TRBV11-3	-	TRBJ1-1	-	CASSYLGEAFF	TGTGCCAGCAGCTACCTCGGTGAAGCTTTCTTT
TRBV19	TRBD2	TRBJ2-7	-	CASSTSPGLAIYEQYF	TGTGCCAGTAGTACCTCACCGGGACTAGCGATATACGAGCAGTACTTC
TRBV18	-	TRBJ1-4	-	CASSSRVNEKLFF	TGTGCCAGCTCTAGCAGGGTGAACGAAAAACTGTTTTTT
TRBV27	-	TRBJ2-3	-	CASSLYPGRADTQYF	TGTGCCAGCAGTTTATATCCGGGAAGAGCAGATACGCAGTATTTT
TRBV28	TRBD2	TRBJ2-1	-	CASNGKRDHYNEQFF	TGTGCCAGCAATGGGAAGCGGGATCACTACAATGAGCAGTTCTTC
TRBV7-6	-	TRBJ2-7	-	CASSSKQGSRQYF	TGTGCCAGCAGCTCGAAACAGGGTTCACGGCAGTACTTC
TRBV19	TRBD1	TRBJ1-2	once	CASSSTGGFGYTF	TGTGCCAGTAGTTCGACAGGGGGCTTTGGTTACACCTTC
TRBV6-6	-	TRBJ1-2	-	CASSYYAGSSYGYTF	TGTGCCAGCAGTTACTACGCAGGGTCCAGCTATGGCTACACCTTC
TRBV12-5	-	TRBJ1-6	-	CASGSGSSVSPLHF	TGTGCTAGTGGTTCAGGCAGCTCAGTTTCACCCCTCCACTTT
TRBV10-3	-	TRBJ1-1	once	CAISPGQTYTEAFF	TGTGCCATCAGTCCTGGACAAACCTACACTGAAGCTTTCTTT
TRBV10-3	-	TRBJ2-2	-	CASAGTPNTGELFF	TGTGCCAGCGCCGGGACACCGAACACCGGGGAGCTGTTTTTT
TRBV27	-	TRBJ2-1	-	CASSFFVEGEQFF	TGTGCCAGCAGTTTCTTTGTTGAGGGTGAGCAGTTCTTC
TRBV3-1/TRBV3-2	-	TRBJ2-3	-	CASSQATGTDTQYF	TGTGCCAGCAGCCAAGCTACCGGCACAGATACGCAGTATTTT
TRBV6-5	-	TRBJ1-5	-	CASSSFSTHQPQHF	TGTGCCAGCAGTTCCTTTTCAACACATCAGCCCCAGCATTTT
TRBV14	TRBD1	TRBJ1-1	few	CASSQRTGGYTEAFF	TGTGCCAGCAGCCAAAGGACAGGGGGGTACACTGAAGCTTTCTTT
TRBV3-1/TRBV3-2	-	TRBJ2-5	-	CASSHPRFGGISGRETQYF	TGTGCCAGCAGCCATCCGCGGTTCGGCGGGATCTCCGGTCGAGAGACCCAGTACTTC
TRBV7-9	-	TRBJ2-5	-	CASSLLGQGLETQYF	TGTGCCAGCAGCCTGCTCGGGCAGGGCCTGGAGACCCAGTACTTC
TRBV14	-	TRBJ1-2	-	CASSQDWGPNYGYTF	TGTGCCAGCAGCCAAGATTGGGGGCCAAACTATGGCTACACCTTC
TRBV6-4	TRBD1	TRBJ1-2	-	CASSDTDRGNGYTF	TGTGCCAGCAGTGATACCGACAGGGGTAATGGCTACACCTTC
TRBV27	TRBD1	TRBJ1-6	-	CASKKSSGTGFIQGSPLHF	TGTGCCAGCAAAAAATCCTCCGGGACAGGGTTCATTCAAGGTTCACCCCTCCACTTT
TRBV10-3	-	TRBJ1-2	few	CAISERTANYGYTF	TGTGCCATCAGTGAGAGGACTGCTAACTATGGCTACACCTTC
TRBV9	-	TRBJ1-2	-	CASSRRDTDLYGYTF	TGTGCCAGCAGCCGCCGGGACACCGATCTCTATGGCTACACCTTC
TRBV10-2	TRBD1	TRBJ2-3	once	CASSEWGQGYRDTQYF	TGCGCCAGCAGTGAGTGGGGACAGGGGTATCGAGATACGCAGTATTTT
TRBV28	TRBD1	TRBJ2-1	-	CASGYPGQGDNEQFF	TGTGCCAGCGGCTATCCGGGACAGGGGGATAATGAGCAGTTCTTC
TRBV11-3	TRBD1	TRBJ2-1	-	CASSYRDRKFF	TGTGCCAGCAGTTACCGGGACAGAAAGTTCTTC
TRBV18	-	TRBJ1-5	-	CASSRAGNQPQHF	TGTGCCAGCTCACGGGCAGGAAATCAGCCCCAGCATTTT
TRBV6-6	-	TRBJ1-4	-	CASRSTQTTAIEKLFF	TGTGCCAGCAGATCTACTCAGACAACGGCTATTGAAAAACTGTTTTTT
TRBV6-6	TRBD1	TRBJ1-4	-	CASSPGTGGTTNEKLFF	TGTGCCAGCAGTCCCGGGACAGGGGGTACAACTAATGAAAAACTGTTTTTT
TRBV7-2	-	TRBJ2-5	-	CASRRPNPGETQYF	TGTGCCAGCCGACGTCCCAACCCCGGGGAGACCCAGTACTTC
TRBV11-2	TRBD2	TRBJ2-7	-	CASSATSGTDEQYF	TGTGCCAGCAGCGCGACTAGCGGGACGGACGAGCAGTACTTC
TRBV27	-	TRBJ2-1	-	CASRNRDSTYNEQFF	TGTGCCAGCAGAAACCGGGACTCAACCTACAATGAGCAGTTCTTC
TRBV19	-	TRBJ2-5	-	CASSRGVGGQNPQETQYF	TGTGCCAGTAGTCGGGGAGTCGGGGGACAGAACCCGCAAGAGACCCAGTACTTC